This T cell receptor (beta chain) is from a study of a mutant IDH1 vaccine in newly diagnosed glioma. Background on the study: Patients were pretreated with radiotherapy, temozolomide, or both, mostly both.

Noted time point: baseline, week 1 (first vaccination visit). Indicated treatment: pre-vaccination baseline after standard-of-care therapy. The data were produced by immunoSEQ multiplex PCR, yet TCRdb's version contains in-frame clones alone and is incomplete. The sample includes around 64,000 clones, about four fifths of them seen just once. Overall study results and limits: Vaccine-induced immune responses were detected in about 93% of patients.

The CDR3 has 16 amino acids. The V end was cut by 1 base, the J end by 5 bases, with 15 bases between. Germline V gene data show CDR1 as SGHRS and CDR2 as YFSETQ. As to this clone: Its specificity is unknown.

V and J are TRBV5-1 and TRBJ1-4; D call uncertain. Sequenced material: peripheral blood mononuclear cells (PBMCs), taken from a glioma patient treated with radiotherapy, temozolomide or both. This sequence originates from a woman under 30 with glioma. Some clones in this sample may be carry-over from other donors' samples. CDR3 coding DNA: TGCGCCAGCAGCTTGCCCCTTCAAGGGTCGAATGAAAAACTGTTTTTT. Translating gives CASSLPLQGSNEKLFF. The entire variable domain, with the rest obtained from reference TRBV5-1 and TRBJ1-4, is as follows: KAGVTQTPRYLIKTRGQQVTLSCSPISGHRSVSWYQQTPGQGLQFLFEYFSETQRNKGNFPGRFSGRQFSNSRSEMNVSTLELGDSALYLCASSLPLQGSNEKLFFGSGTQLSVL.